This T cell receptor beta chain comes out of a study of CD8 T cells in ankylosing spondylitis. As regards this clonotype: What it recognizes is unknown.

Researchers built TCR beta libraries using quantitative 5'-RACE with molecular barcodes. TCRdb recomputed calls from the 5' RACE reads with MiXCR, one row per CDR3 protein. The sample contains about 300,000 distinct CDR3 sequences, less than 25% of which appear only once. Study observations and caveats: Reports of some motif variants in reactive arthritis synovial fluid and blood predate this one. Disease-linked clones bore a CD8+ phenotype and were relatively rare in peripheral blood.

The CDR3 sequence is 14 residues long. Germline V gives CDR1 SGHRS, CDR2 YFSETQ. The V end lost 4 bases, the J end lost 1 base, and 11 bases lay between the germline ends. The sequence was collected from a female donor with ankylosing spondylitis or in good health (not recorded which). Sequenced input: blood, either unsorted or a sorted T cell fraction (not recorded which). The chain combines TRBV5-1 with TRBJ2-5; TRBD1 is a possible D gene (5 bases). CDR3 protein: CASSLVQGQETQYF. In DNA, the CDR3 is TGCGCCAGCAGCCTAGTCCAGGGCCAAGAGACCCAGTACTTC.